This T cell receptor beta chain was identified in a study of PD-1 blockade in mismatch repair-deficient tumors. Study-wide points: After pembrolizumab, tumor-resident clones rose rapidly, then generally contracted before radiologic responses.

The CDR3 is 19 amino acids. V gave up 6 bases and J gave up 6 bases, with 32 bases separating them. As concerns this clone: Its antigen remains unidentified.

TCRdb keeps only in-frame clones here, not all; method: immunoSEQ multiplex PCR. The sample records over 60,000 clones, roughly 88% being singletons. The receptor comes from an adult with mismatch repair-deficient cancer. This chain joins TRBV23-1 and TRBJ1-1, with D perhaps TRBD1 (6 bases). TRBV23-1 is reported as an ORF; its role is uncertain. Sequenced here: peripheral blood, sampled 52 weeks after starting pembrolizumab. The CDR3 nucleotides are TGCGCCAGCAGCGACCTCTACAGGGTTCGAGGTCCTTGGGCCGCTGAAGCTTTCTTT. It yields the protein CASSDLYRVRGPWAAEAFF.